The TCR beta chain under discussion was sequenced for a study of blood T cell repertoires in COVID-19 (dated by TCRdb to about 2020). A note on the overall study: The collaborator samples originated in the United States, Italy and Spain and spanned the acute and convalescent phases of COVID-19. Sample metadata almost always included a de-identified subject ID, COVID-19 status, age in years and sex. The repertoires were released in a freely available public database intended as a resource for research on the immune response to SARS-CoV-2. Where HLA class I and class II types were available, the types were taken from metadata supplied by the sample provider, not from assay-based typing. The material from the prospective study consisted of cDNA or gDNA derived from T cells, B-cell-depleted T cells, or PBMCs. Samples were obtained from the ongoing ImmuneRACE study (first 160 participants) and from 1,254 subjects provided by 6 global collaborators. The dataset comprised deeply sampled blood TCRbeta repertoires from subjects exposed to, actively infected with, or recovered from COVID-19. Broad study findings and their caveats: The quantity of clinical and demographic metadata differed by source and by participant and was supplied without curation.

Whole blood was collected in K2EDTA tubes by collaborating institutions according to the institutions' own protocols. Collaborator samples were shipped for TCRbeta analysis as frozen whole blood, isolated PBMCs, or DNA extracted from either sample type. The immunoSEQ Assay, a bias-controlled multiplex PCR, was used to amplify TCRbeta CDR3 regions from genomic DNA. As for how the authors treated the data: The number of nucleated cells in each sample was estimated from the amplification of reference gene primers within the assay. Sequence reads were collapsed and filtered to measure the absolute abundance of every unique TCRbeta CDR3 rearrangement. For each sample, productive Simpson clonality was calculated by taking the square root of Simpson's diversity index across productive rearrangements. This is the immuneACCESS table as TCRdb keeps it, with only in-frame sequences that have V and J called. A part of the clones is gone; compared with another copy, unresolved V genes explain less than half, and the rest is unexplained. V, J and clone size are taken as reported in that table, and D and trimming were inferred from the DNA itself. The table for this sample lists some 70,000 clones; about 87% of them were counted only once. In total, the top ten clones hold around 6.4% of the sample.

In regard to this clone: It lacks a known antigen. Per-nucleotide qualities are absent, and no much larger clonotype sits a single base away.

The V and J ends are trimmed by 2 bases and 4 bases, leaving 19 bases between them. Including cysteine and phenylalanine, the CDR3 has 17 amino acids. The read is trimmed to its CDR3 DNA, 51 bases read in frame from base 1. CDR1 and CDR2 are drawn from the germline V gene (reference sequence): LNHNV, YYDKDF. The receptor chain draws on TRBV15 and TRBJ2-3; possibly the D gene is TRBD2, per 5 matching bases. This receptor was identified in a woman aged 70-85 years with acute or convalescent COVID-19. Specimen: peripheral blood. The CDR3 region has the sequence CATSRSGPVLGSDTQYF. The DNA sequence reads TGTGCCACCAGCAGATCCGGCCCAGTACTAGGGTCAGATACGCAGTATTTT.